This T cell receptor beta chain originates from a study of blood T cell repertoires in COVID-19. Study as a whole: COVID-19 samples, acute and convalescent, were from the United States, Italy and Spain.

The data were produced by immunoSEQ multiplex PCR, yet TCRdb's version contains in-frame clones alone and is incomplete. The repertoire includes fewer than 250,000 clones, 82% of them detected once, and under 2% sits in the top ten. The V gene lost 5 bases and the J gene lost 4 bases, with 9 bases spanning the gap. The CDR3 totals 13 residues. Germline values: CDR1 MNHEY, CDR2 SMNVEV (reference sequence). This receptor was taken from a woman older than 75 with acute or convalescent COVID-19. V is TRBV27 and J is TRBJ2-1; D not certain. Material: peripheral blood. The DNA of the CDR3 is TGTGCCAGCAGTCCGACACCTTACAATGAGCAGTTCTTC. It translates to CASSPTPYNEQFF.